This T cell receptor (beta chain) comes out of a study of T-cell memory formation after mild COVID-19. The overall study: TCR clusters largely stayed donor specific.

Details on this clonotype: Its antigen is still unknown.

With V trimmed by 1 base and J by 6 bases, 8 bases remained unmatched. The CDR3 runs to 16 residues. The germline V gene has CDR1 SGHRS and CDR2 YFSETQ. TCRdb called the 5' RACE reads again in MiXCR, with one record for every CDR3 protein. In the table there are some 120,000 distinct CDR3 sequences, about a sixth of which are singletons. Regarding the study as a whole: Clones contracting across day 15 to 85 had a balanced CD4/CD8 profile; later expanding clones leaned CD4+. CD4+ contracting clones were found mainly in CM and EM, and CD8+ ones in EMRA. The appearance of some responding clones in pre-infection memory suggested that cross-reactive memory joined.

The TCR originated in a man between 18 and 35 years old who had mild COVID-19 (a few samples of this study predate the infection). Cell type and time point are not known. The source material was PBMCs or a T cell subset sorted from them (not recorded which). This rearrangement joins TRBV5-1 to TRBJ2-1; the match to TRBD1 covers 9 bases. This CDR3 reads CASSLLGQGGPNEQFF. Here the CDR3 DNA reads TGCGCCAGCAGCTTGTTGGGACAGGGAGGGCCCAATGAGCAGTTCTTC.